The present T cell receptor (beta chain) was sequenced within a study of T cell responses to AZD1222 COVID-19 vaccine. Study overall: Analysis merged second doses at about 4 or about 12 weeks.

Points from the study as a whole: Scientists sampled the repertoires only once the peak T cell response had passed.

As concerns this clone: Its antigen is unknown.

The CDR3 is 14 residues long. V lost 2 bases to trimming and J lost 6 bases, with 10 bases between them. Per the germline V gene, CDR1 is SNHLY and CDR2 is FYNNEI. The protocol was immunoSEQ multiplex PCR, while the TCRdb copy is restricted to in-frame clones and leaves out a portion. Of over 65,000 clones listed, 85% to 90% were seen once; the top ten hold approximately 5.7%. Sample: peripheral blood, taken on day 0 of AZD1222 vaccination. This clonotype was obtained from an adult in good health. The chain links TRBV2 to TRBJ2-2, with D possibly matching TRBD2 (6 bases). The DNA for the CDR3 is TGTGCCAGCAGTGAAAACGGGAGAGCCGGGGAGCTGTTTTTT. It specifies CASSENGRAGELFF. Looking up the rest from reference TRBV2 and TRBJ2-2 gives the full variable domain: EPEVTQTPSHQVTQMGQEVILRCVPISNHLYFYWYRQILGQKVEFLVSFYNNEISEKSEIFDDQFSVERPDGSNFTLKIRSTKLEDSAMYFCASSENGRAGELFFGEGSRLTVL.